The next 14 T cell receptor beta chains were all read from a single sample in a study of shared clonotypes between healthy human individuals. The repertoire was sequenced with immunoSEQ multiplex PCR; TCRdb's copy has only in-frame clones and lacks some. The sample includes about 2 million clones, less than 95% seen only once; the top ten take roughly 1.2%. Naive CD8 populations comprised CD45RO-negative cells positively selected for CCR7, excluding terminally differentiated effector memory CD45RA+ cells. Sample: naive CD8+ T cells sorted from blood. Every receptor here comes from a man aged 18-30 years in good health.

The chain joins TRBV27 to TRBJ2-7; 8 nucleotides align to TRBD2. The CDR3 covers 16 residues. With 4 bases clipped from V and 2 bases from J, the junction kept 10 bases outside the gene matches. Germline values: CDR1 MNHEY, CDR2 SMNVEV (reference sequence). The CDR3 here is CASSSPVSGSTYEQYF. The CDR3 DNA reads TGTGCCAGCAGTTCACCCGTGAGCGGGAGCACCTACGAGCAGTACTTC.

The V gene is TRBV7-9, the J gene TRBJ2-5; 10 bases match TRBD1. The CDR3 length is 17 residues. Germline loops: CDR1 SEHNR, CDR2 FQNEAQ (reference sequence). Losses at the gene ends were 3 bases for V and 0 bases for J; bases not matched to a gene: 7. Written as DNA, the CDR3 is TGTGCCAGCAGCTTCCCTCAGGGACAGGGGTACCAAGAGACCCAGTACTTC. Protein product: CASSFPQGQGYQETQYF.

V gene TRBV7-9 combines with J gene TRBJ2-3, with D possibly TRBD1 on 6 matching bases. This CDR3 is 17 amino acids long. CDR1 is SEHNR and CDR2 is FQNEAQ in the germline V gene (reference sequence). Trimming shortened V by 5 bases and J by 2 bases, and 20 bases separated the two germline ends. The CDR3 coding sequence is TGTGCCAGCAGCCCAGGATGGGGGCTGCAGACCACAGATACGCAGTATTTT. Translating gives CASSPGWGLQTTDTQYF.

The CDR3 sequence: CASSGTRLGGELFF. The CDR3 DNA reads as TGTGCCAGCAGTGGGACTAGACTAGGCGGGGAGCTGTTTTTT. The chain employs TRBV28 and TRBJ2-2, with 8 nucleotides matching TRBD2. Per the germline V gene, CDR1 is MDHEN and CDR2 is SYDVKM. After removal of 5 bases from V and 7 bases from J, the junction contained 6 bases not matched to a gene. There are 14 residues in the CDR3.

Concerning this clone itself: The sample holds other DNA sequences that translate to the same CDR3. The chain carries TRBV4-1 and TRBJ2-1; no clear D. The CDR3 has 13 residues. Germline values: CDR1 MGHRA, CDR2 YSYEKL. The V end was cut by 1 base, the J end by 4 bases, with 5 bases between. The CDR3 nucleotides are TGCGCCAGCAGCCAAGTGGTATACAATGAGCAGTTCTTC. This translates into CASSQVVYNEQFF.

The CDR3 sequence is CASVPTGGSGYTF. The CDR3 DNA reads as TGTGCCAGCGTCCCAACAGGGGGCTCTGGCTACACCTTC. The rearrangement links TRBV16 to TRBJ1-2, with TRBD1 identical over 9 bases. Germline V gene data show CDR1 as KGHSY and CDR2 as FQNENV. The CDR3 is 13 amino acids. The V segment lost 8 bases and the J segment 7 bases; nucleotides outside the gene matches: 8.

This chain uses TRBV9 with TRBJ2-1; D may be TRBD2 (6 bases). Between the trimmed V and J ends, which lost 0 bases and 5 bases, there was a span of 15 bases. The CDR3 spans 16 residues. Per the germline V gene, CDR1 is SGDLS and CDR2 is YYNGEE. The CDR3 sequence is CASSVAGGDLNNEQFF. The CDR3 region has the DNA TGTGCCAGCAGCGTAGCGGGCGGGGATTTAAACAATGAGCAGTTCTTC.

This clone was seen once. The chain carries TRBV7-8 and TRBJ1-2; TRBD1 matches at 10 bases. Per germline, CDR1 SGHVS and CDR2 FQNEAQ. V was clipped by 5 bases and J by 5 bases; unmatched bases: 5. The CDR3 consists of 14 residues. This CDR3 reads CASSPRTGGYGYTF. CDR3 nucleotide sequence: TGTGCCAGCAGCCCCCGGACAGGGGGATATGGCTACACCTTC.

This sequence joins TRBV4-1 and TRBJ1-2; D is uncertain. Germline CDR1 and CDR2: MGHRA and YSYEKL. The CDR3 is made up of 14 amino acids. Trimming took 0 bases from V and 11 from J, leaving 16 bases between them. CDR3 coding DNA: TGCGCCAGCAGCCAAGATCCTCAAACTGCCCTATACACCTTC. It encodes CASSQDPQTALYTF.

The rearrangement uses TRBV6-5 and TRBJ2-7, with a possible D match to TRBD1 (6 bases). Trimming removed 3 bases from V and 5 bases from J, with 14 bases in between. This CDR3 has 14 amino acids. Germline values: CDR1 MNHEY, CDR2 SVGAGI. CDR3 DNA sequence: TGTGCCAGCAGTTATGCAGGGGCGTATAACGAGCAGTACTTC. This encodes CASSYAGAYNEQYF.

The chain uses TRBV19 and TRBJ2-7; maybe TRBD1 (6 bases). V was cut by 0 bases and J by 0 bases, with 9 bases left in between. Germline V gives CDR1 LNHDA, CDR2 SQIVND (reference sequence). This CDR3 is built from 15 residues. This CDR3 reads CASSIDRQASYEQYF. The CDR3 DNA reads TGTGCCAGTAGTATAGATCGACAGGCCTCCTACGAGCAGTACTTC.

In nucleotides, the CDR3 is TGTGCCAGCAGCTCCCTCGGGACAGGGGGTCTCTCGCCCCAGCATTTT. It specifies CASSSLGTGGLSPQHF. The chain has TRBV7-8 and TRBJ1-5; 11 bases match TRBD1. The V and J ends lost 4 bases and 9 bases, in that order; junction bases with no gene match: 11. CDR3 length: 16 residues. Germline CDR1 and CDR2: SGHVS and FQNEAQ.

This clone appeared once. Compared with germline, one end of the junction differs, possibly owing to a read error. V is TRBV5-1 and J is TRBJ2-7; 7 bases match TRBD2. Germline CDR1 SGHRS, CDR2 YFSETQ. There are 14 residues in the CDR3. Here the CDR3 DNA reads TGCGCCAGCAGCTTGGAGCGGGGTGAATACGGGCAGTACTTC. Its translation is CASSLERGEYGQYF. The full variable domain, completed using reference TRBV5-1 and TRBJ2-7, is KAGVTQTPRYLIKTRGQQVTLSCSPISGHRSVSWYQQTPGQGLQFLFEYFSETQRNKGNFPGRFSGRQFSNSRSEMNVSTLELGDSALYLCASSLERGEYGQYFGPGTRLTVT.

Comment on this clone: Other DNA sequences in this specimen translate into the identical CDR3. The chain has TRBV4-3 and TRBJ2-2; the D is unclear. This CDR3 region has 14 residues. Deletions cut 1 base from V and 2 bases from J, with 5 bases between. Germline V CDR1 and CDR2: LGHNA, YSLEER. Written as DNA, the CDR3 is TGCGCCAGCAGCCAAGGTCGCAACACCGGGGAGCTGTTTTTT. It yields the protein CASSQGRNTGELFF.